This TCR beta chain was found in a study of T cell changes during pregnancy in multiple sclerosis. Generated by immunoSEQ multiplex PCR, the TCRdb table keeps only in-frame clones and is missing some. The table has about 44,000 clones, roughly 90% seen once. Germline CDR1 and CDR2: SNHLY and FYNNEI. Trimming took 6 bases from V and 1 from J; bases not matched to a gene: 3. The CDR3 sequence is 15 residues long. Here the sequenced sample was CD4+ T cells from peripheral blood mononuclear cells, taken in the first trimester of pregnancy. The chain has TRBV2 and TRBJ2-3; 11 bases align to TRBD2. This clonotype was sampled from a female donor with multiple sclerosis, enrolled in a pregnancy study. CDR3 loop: CASRRLAGRTDTQYF. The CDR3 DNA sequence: TGTGCCAGCAGACGACTAGCGGGACGCACAGATACGCAGTATTTT.